This T cell receptor (beta chain) is from a study of cytomegalovirus exposure and HLA in healthy donors. About the research overall: Across more than 350 genotyped donors, more than 75% landed in the Caucasian-associated ancestry cluster.

With 8 bases clipped from V and 0 bases from J, the junction kept 2 bases outside the gene matches. The germline V gene encodes CDR1 LNHDA and CDR2 SQIVND (reference sequence). The CDR3 totals 14 residues. The PCR contained 60 Vbeta and 13 Jbeta primers. The table came from immunoSEQ multiplex PCR; TCRdb's copy has only in-frame clones and leaves some out. The table lists about 240,000 clones, approximately 82% of them singletons. The sample was PBMCs. This chain links TRBV19 with TRBJ2-1; TRBD2 matches at 9 bases. The TCR was taken from a woman aged 60-75 years in good health and CMV-seropositive. CDR3 loop: CASGLAYSYNEQFF. The CDR3 DNA is TGTGCCAGTGGACTAGCGTACTCCTACAATGAGCAGTTCTTC.